This paragraph covers one TCR beta chain sequence. What it binds is unknown. TCRdb processed the RT-PCR reads anew with MiXCR; each CDR3 protein has one entry. The sample records about 800,000 distinct CDR3 sequences, around 20% being singletons. This record comes from a study of response to subunit inactivated influenza vaccine. This CDR3 contains 19 residues. V was clipped by 0 bases and J by 0 bases, with 16 bases between them. Germline V lookup: CDR1 SGHRS, CDR2 YFSETQ. Study-wide results and caveats: Only a handful of new T cells, the authors suggested, are recruited with each seasonal influenza vaccination.

This receptor was identified in a middle-aged man who received an inactivated influenza vaccine. The sequencing used PBMCs from blood, collected roughly 5 days after vaccination. This rearrangement joins TRBV5-1 to TRBJ2-6; D is unresolved. CDR3 DNA sequence: TGCGCCAGCAGCTTGGCGGTAGTTGGTCGGTCCTCTGGGGCCAACGTCCTGACTTTC. Its protein product is CASSLAVVGRSSGANVLTF.